A selection of T cell receptor beta chains follows, all from one sample in a study of cytomegalovirus exposure and HLA in healthy donors. Here immunoSEQ multiplex PCR was the method, and the copy in TCRdb shows in-frame clones only, minus some. The sample yields 150,000 to 200,000 clones, 75% to 90% seen once. Sequenced: PBMCs. Every receptor here comes from a man aged 18 to 30 in good health and CMV-seropositive. The CDR3 runs from the conserved cysteine through the conserved F or W. The order of the fields is clone size, V gene, D gene, J gene, CDR3 protein, CDR3 DNA. A D gene is named only where the DNA matches it firmly. Clone size is stated in some rows and not others, as once, few, many or a class when expanded.

-	TRBV6-6	-	TRBJ1-2	CASSPGLSLYGYTF	TGTGCCAGCAGCCCGGGACTGAGCCTCTATGGCTACACCTTC
-	TRBV7-7	-	TRBJ2-7	CASSLGLGGEQYF	TGTGCTAGCAGCTTAGGATTGGGAGGCGAGCAGTACTTC
-	TRBV6-5	TRBD2	TRBJ2-5	CASSSGTSGLETQYF	TGTGCCAGCAGTTCCGGGACTAGCGGCTTAGAGACCCAGTACTTC
-	TRBV9	-	TRBJ1-4	CASSVHETQGKLFF	TGTGCCAGCAGCGTCCATGAAACCCAGGGAAAACTGTTTTTT
-	TRBV18	TRBD1	TRBJ2-7	CASAPGQGSYEQYF	TGTGCCAGCGCACCGGGACAGGGATCCTACGAGCAGTACTTC
-	TRBV18	TRBD2	TRBJ2-7	CASSPREGEQYF	TGTGCCAGCTCACCCCGGGAGGGCGAGCAGTACTTC
-	TRBV7-2	TRBD1	TRBJ2-3	CASSLAPLSQGFFTDTQYF	TGTGCCAGCAGCTTAGCGCCTCTCTCACAGGGGTTTTTTACAGATACGCAGTATTTT
-	TRBV4-1	TRBD2	TRBJ2-1	CASSQDGLGTSGNNEQFF	TGCGCCAGCAGCCAAGATGGGCTCGGGACTAGCGGAAACAATGAGCAGTTCTTC
-	TRBV5-1	-	TRBJ2-5	CASSLGAQGLSETQYF	TGCGCCAGCAGCTTGGGGGCTCAGGGATTGAGTGAGACCCAGTACTTC
-	TRBV7-9	-	TRBJ1-2	CASSLAGGDANYGYTF	TGTGCCAGCAGCTTAGCAGGGGGGGACGCTAACTATGGCTACACCTTC
once	TRBV2	TRBD2	TRBJ2-3	CASSKAGLAGGGGDTQYF	TGTGCCAGCAGCAAAGCAGGGCTAGCGGGGGGGGGTGGAGATACGCAGTATTTT
-	TRBV18	-	TRBJ2-3	CASSPSTWGTSTDTQYF	TGTGCCAGCTCACCATCGACTTGGGGGACTAGCACAGATACGCAGTATTTT
-	TRBV18	-	TRBJ1-6	CASSQQGTYNSPLHF	TGTGCCAGCTCACAACAGGGCACCTATAATTCACCCCTCCACTTT
once	TRBV2	-	TRBJ1-1	CASATHGAVEAFF	TGTGCCAGCGCCACTCACGGAGCCGTTGAAGCTTTCTTT
-	TRBV5-5	TRBD1	TRBJ1-4	CASSLWGQEKLFF	TGTGCCAGCAGCTTGTGGGGACAGGAAAAACTGTTTTTT
once	TRBV6-5	-	TRBJ1-5	CASSPGWNQPQHF	TGTGCCAGCAGTCCCGGTTGGAATCAGCCCCAGCATTTT
few	TRBV4-1	-	TRBJ1-1	CASSQERGWANTEAFF	TGCGCCAGCAGCCAAGAGCGGGGTTGGGCGAACACTGAAGCTTTCTTT
-	TRBV6-5	TRBD1	TRBJ2-7	CASSPDRVRGYEQYF	TGTGCCAGCAGTCCCGACAGGGTGAGGGGGTACGAGCAGTACTTC
once	TRBV7-2	TRBD1	TRBJ2-5	CASSLGGTGRETQYF	TGTGCCAGCAGCTTAGGGGGGACAGGGAGGGAGACCCAGTACTTC
-	TRBV6-1	TRBD1	TRBJ1-3	CASRPQGAGGNTIYF	TGTGCCAGCAGGCCGCAGGGGGCAGGGGGAAACACCATATATTTT
-	TRBV14	TRBD1	TRBJ2-7	CASSLLGTGKDEQYF	TGTGCCAGCAGCCTCTTGGGGACAGGGAAGGACGAGCAGTACTTC
few	TRBV6-5	-	TRBJ1-2	CASQRVGGNYGYTF	TGTGCCAGTCAAAGGGTTGGGGGGAACTATGGCTACACCTTC